These 17 T cell receptor beta chains share one sample of origin, sequenced in a study of blood T cell repertoires in COVID-19. Assay used: immunoSEQ multiplex PCR; TCRdb lists only in-frame clones, some missing. The sample carries around 300,000 clones, 70% to 90% recorded once. Sequencing was performed on peripheral blood. All receptors come from a human donor in a cohort sampled during active COVID-19.

The chain links TRBV5-4 to TRBJ1-1, with TRBD1 as a possible D gene (6 bases). The germline V and J ends were trimmed by 3 bases and 1 base, with 7 bases remaining between them. The germline gives CDR1 SGHNT, CDR2 YYREEE (reference sequence). The CDR3 covers 13 residues. CDR3 sequence: CASSWDKNTEAFF. The CDR3 coding sequence is TGTGCCAGCAGCTGGGACAAGAACACTGAAGCTTTCTTT.

The chain employs TRBV7-9 and TRBJ1-6; D may be TRBD1 (6 bases). CDR3 length equals 15 residues. V lost 2 bases and J 5 bases, leaving 10 bases between the germline ends. Germline V gene sequence: CDR1 SEHNR, CDR2 FQNEAQ (reference sequence). The chain's CDR3 is CASSLSQGNNSPLHF. CDR3 bases: TGTGCCAGCAGCTTATCACAGGGAAATAATTCACCCCTCCACTTT.

The rearrangement links TRBV5-1 to TRBJ1-2, with D unclear. The CDR3 spans 14 residues. The V end was cut by 0 bases, the J end by 4 bases, with 10 bases between. CDR1 is SGHRS and CDR2 is YFSETQ in the germline V gene. CDR3 protein: CASSLDAYGYGYTF. As DNA, the CDR3 is TGCGCCAGCAGCTTGGATGCGTATGGCTATGGCTACACCTTC.

V is TRBV3-1 (or the pseudogene TRBV3-2) and J is TRBJ1-2; D call uncertain. CDR1 and CDR2 from the germline V gene are LGHDT and YNNKEL (reference sequence). The germline V and J ends were trimmed by 1 base and 2 bases, with 11 bases remaining between them. The CDR3 runs 15 residues. CDR3 region: CASSQAAGTNYGYTF. In nucleotides, the CDR3 is TGTGCCAGCAGCCAAGCCGCAGGAACCAACTATGGCTACACCTTC.

This clone has a count of ten or more. The J gene is TRBJ2-3, the V gene TRBV7-2; 13 bases agree with TRBD2. V was pared by 5 bases and J by 4 bases, with 9 bases of the junction left unmatched. This CDR3 region has 17 residues. The V gene's germline CDR1 is SGHTA and CDR2 FQGNSA. DNA of the CDR3: TGTGCCAGCAGCCACGGGACTAGCGGGGAGTACTCAGATACGCAGTATTTT. Amino acids: CASSHGTSGEYSDTQYF.

In this sample, this clone turned up a few times. V and J are TRBV5-5 and TRBJ1-6; 10 nucleotides match TRBD1. CDR3 length equals 16 residues. Per the germline V gene, CDR1 is SGHKS and CDR2 is YYEKEE (reference sequence). V shed 0 bases, J shed 10 bases, and the junction held 7 bases outside the gene matches. The CDR3 protein is CASSLGYGTGASPLHF. The CDR3 bases are TGTGCCAGCAGCTTGGGATATGGGACAGGGGCATCACCCCTCCACTTT.

CDR3: CASSPPGLSSYEQYF. The CDR3 DNA sequence: TGTGCCAGCAGTCCCCCGGGACTAAGCTCCTACGAGCAGTACTTC. The chain joins TRBV27 to TRBJ2-7; 7 bases map to TRBD2. V shed 5 bases and J 0 bases; nucleotides not matched to a gene: 7. Germline-derived CDR1 and CDR2 are MNHEY and SMNVEV (reference sequence). The CDR3 is made up of 15 amino acids.

The CDR3 sequence is CASSQATAGLSTDTQYF. The CDR3 region has the DNA TGCGCCAGCAGCCAAGCTACAGCGGGTCTTTCCACAGATACGCAGTATTTT. This rearrangement joins TRBV4-1 to TRBJ2-3; TRBD2 might be the D (6 bases). The CDR3 consists of 17 residues. The germline V gene encodes CDR1 MGHRA and CDR2 YSYEKL. V was clipped by 1 base and J by 2 bases, with 16 bases between them.

This sequence joins TRBV7-2 and TRBJ1-4; TRBD1 matches at 7 bases. With V trimmed by 3 bases and J by 5 bases, 3 bases remained unmatched. CDR1 and CDR2 (germline): SGHTA, FQGNSA. The CDR3 runs 14 residues. The chain's CDR3 is CASSFRDSNEKLFF. The CDR3 DNA reads as TGTGCCAGCAGCTTCCGGGACAGCAATGAAAAACTGTTTTTT.

The chain uses TRBV9 and TRBJ1-1; 7 nucleotides align to TRBD1. After removal of 2 bases from V and 0 bases from J, the junction contained 4 bases not matched to a gene. The CDR3 length is 15 residues. CDR1 SGDLS and CDR2 YYNGEE come from the germline V gene. CDR3 nucleotide sequence: TGTGCCAGCAGCGTGCGGGACAGTTTGAACACTGAAGCTTTCTTT. Protein sequence: CASSVRDSLNTEAFF.

This chain uses TRBV9 with TRBJ2-7, with D possibly being TRBD2 (7 bases). V was clipped by 0 bases and J by 7 bases, with 14 bases between them. Germline lookup yields CDR1 SGDLS and CDR2 YYNGEE. CDR3 length: 14 residues. CDR3 amino acids: CASSVEKGGVEQYF. The CDR3 nucleotides read TGTGCCAGCAGCGTAGAAAAAGGGGGGGTGGAGCAGTACTTC.

This clone has just a few counts. The chain uses TRBV5-6 and TRBJ2-3, with 7 bases lining up with TRBD2. V was clipped by 0 bases and J by 8 bases; unmatched bases: 6. CDR1 SGHDT and CDR2 YYEEEE come from the germline V gene. The CDR3 is made up of 14 amino acids. CDR3: CASSLGGGPVTQYF. The DNA for the CDR3 is TGTGCCAGCAGCTTGGGCGGGGGTCCAGTTACGCAGTATTTT.

This sequence joins TRBV18 and TRBJ2-7, with 8 bases aligning to TRBD2. Germline CDR1 reads KGHSH; CDR2 reads LQKENI. The CDR3 is made up of 15 amino acids. With V trimmed by 6 bases and J by 3 bases, 10 bases remained unmatched. The CDR3 sequence: CASSARSGIDYEQYF. The CDR3 DNA is TGTGCCAGCTCTGCCCGTAGCGGGATAGACTACGAGCAGTACTTC.

The rearrangement joins TRBV24-1 to TRBJ2-2, with a weak D call TRBD2 (6 bases). The CDR3 is made up of 17 amino acids. Looked up from germline, CDR1 is KGHDR and CDR2 is SFDVKD. The V end was cut by 0 bases, the J end by 4 bases, with 14 bases between. CDR3 amino acids: CATSDLQGVGGTGELFF. The CDR3 DNA follows: TGTGCCACCAGTGATTTGCAAGGTGTGGGAGGCACCGGGGAGCTGTTTTTT.

The chain has TRBV7-6 and TRBJ1-3, with D unresolved. V was pared by 1 base and J by 1 base, with 11 bases between. There are 16 residues in the CDR3. CDR1 is SGHVS and CDR2 is FNYEAQ in the germline V gene. The CDR3 bases are TGTGCCAGCAGCTTAGGCCCGAGGGAATCTGGAAACACCATATATTTT. Residues: CASSLGPRESGNTIYF. Based on the CDR3 plus reference TRBV7-6 and TRBJ1-3, the full variable domain is GAGVSQSPRYKVTKRGQDVALRCDPISGHVSLYWYRQALGQGPEFLTYFNYEAQQDKSGLPNDRFSAERPEGSISTLTIQRTEQRDSAMYRCASSLGPRESGNTIYFGEGSWLTVV.

J is TRBJ1-1 and V is TRBV30, with 9 bases matching TRBD1. Unmatched junction bases numbered 4, after V lost 1 base and J lost 1 base. The germline gives CDR1 GTSNPN, CDR2 SVGIG (reference sequence). The CDR3 is 15 residues long. The CDR3 DNA follows: TGTGCCTGGAGTGCCAGGACAGGGGAGAACACTGAAGCTTTCTTT. Amino acids: CAWSARTGENTEAFF.

The chain employs TRBV18 and TRBJ1-2, with 9 bases lining up with TRBD1. Germline V gene lookup returns CDR1 KGHSH and CDR2 LQKENI. The CDR3 runs 18 residues. V shed 1 base, J shed 7 bases, and the junction held 16 bases outside the gene matches. CDR3 protein: CASSPLEDRGFSRGGYTF. The CDR3 bases are TGTGCCAGCTCACCACTGGAGGACAGGGGATTCTCACGGGGTGGCTACACCTTC.